This is a list of T cell receptor beta chains from one sample in a study of shared clonotypes between healthy human individuals. Profiling relied on immunoSEQ multiplex PCR, and the TCRdb table lists in-frame clones only, not all of them. The sample lists about 2.3 million clones, just over 90% seen once, with under 0.45% in the top ten. Sequencing was carried out using naive CD4+ T cells from PBMCs. The receptors come from a man younger than 30 in good health. Some clones in this sample may be carry-over from other donors' samples. CDR3s include the opening cysteine and the closing phenylalanine or tryptophan. Each record gives: D gene, V gene, J gene, clone size, CDR3 protein, CDR3 DNA. D genes are given only for firm matches. The size entry is marked missing in some rows and otherwise reads once, few, many or a size class.

TRBD1	TRBV7-9	TRBJ2-7	NA	CASSYDRVHEQYF	TGTGCCAGCAGCTACGACAGGGTCCACGAGCAGTACTTC
NA	TRBV5-1	TRBJ2-5	NA	CASSLSASRETQYF	TGCGCCAGCAGCTTGTCGGCTAGTAGAGAGACCCAGTACTTC
NA	TRBV7-9	TRBJ2-6	NA	CASSSAISNDRANVLTF	TGTGCCAGCAGCTCCGCCATATCCAATGACCGGGCCAACGTCCTGACTTTC
TRBD1	TRBV2	TRBJ1-4	NA	CASRLQGAATNEKLFF	TGTGCCAGCAGGCTACAGGGGGCTGCAACTAATGAAAAACTGTTTTTT
NA	TRBV6-1	TRBJ1-1	few	CASTIGPDQAFF	TGTGCCAGCACCATAGGACCGGACCAAGCTTTCTTT
TRBD2	TRBV2	TRBJ2-7	few	CASSPTSGSYEQYF	TGTGCCAGCAGTCCGACTAGCGGGAGCTACGAGCAGTACTTC
NA	TRBV14	TRBJ2-7	NA	CASSHAYRGFSEQYF	TGTGCCAGCAGCCACGCGTATAGGGGGTTCAGCGAGCAGTACTTC
TRBD1	TRBV18	TRBJ2-2	NA	CASSPQGAQNTGELFF	TGTGCCAGCTCACCACAGGGGGCGCAAAACACCGGGGAGCTGTTTTTT
NA	TRBV9	TRBJ2-2	NA	CASSVEGYPGTGELFF	TGTGCCAGCAGCGTAGAGGGCTACCCAGGCACCGGGGAGCTGTTTTTT
TRBD2	TRBV11-3	TRBJ2-1	once	CASSLGRESSYNEQFF	TGTGCCAGCAGCTTAGGGCGGGAGAGCTCCTACAATGAGCAGTTCTTC
NA	TRBV29-1	TRBJ2-7	once	CSVSRRGYEQYF	TGCAGCGTTTCAAGGAGAGGTTACGAGCAGTACTTC
NA	TRBV6-4	TRBJ2-5	NA	CASSDSISVAGRQQETQYF	TGTGCCAGCAGTGACTCGATTTCGGTGGCGGGGAGACAGCAAGAGACCCAGTACTTC
TRBD1	TRBV13	TRBJ2-7	NA	CASSSPQGARDGQYF	TGTGCCAGCAGCTCGCCGCAGGGGGCGCGAGACGGACAGTACTTC
NA	TRBV5-1	TRBJ1-4	NA	CASSLVQGSTTNEKLFF	TGCGCCAGCAGCTTGGTCCAGGGTTCAACAACTAATGAAAAACTGTTTTTT
TRBD1	TRBV2	TRBJ1-1	NA	CASSPRRTGGNTEAFF	TGTGCCAGCAGCCCCCGTAGGACAGGGGGGAACACTGAAGCTTTCTTT
TRBD1	TRBV11-2	TRBJ2-7	NA	CASSPTGTGSEQYF	TGTGCCAGCAGCCCCACCGGGACAGGGTCCGAGCAGTACTTC
NA	TRBV30	TRBJ2-7	NA	CAWSGRQLGSYEQYF	TGTGCCTGGAGTGGCCGACAGCTAGGCTCCTACGAGCAGTACTTC
TRBD1	TRBV9	TRBJ2-7	NA	CASSVAGTATYEQYF	TGTGCCAGCAGCGTAGCCGGGACAGCTACCTACGAGCAGTACTTC
NA	TRBV5-6	TRBJ2-5	NA	CASSQRPDGFGETQYF	TGTGCCAGCAGCCAACGACCCGACGGGTTCGGAGAGACCCAGTACTTC
NA	TRBV11-2	TRBJ1-3	NA	CAIRGGTGNTIYF	TGTGCCATTCGGGGGGGCACTGGAAACACCATATATTTT
NA	TRBV14	TRBJ2-1	NA	CASSQDPVSEQFF	TGTGCCAGCAGCCAAGATCCGGTTTCTGAGCAGTTCTTC
NA	TRBV27	TRBJ1-2	NA	CASSYRTPRNYGYTF	TGTGCCAGCAGTTATAGGACGCCCCGAAACTATGGCTACACCTTC